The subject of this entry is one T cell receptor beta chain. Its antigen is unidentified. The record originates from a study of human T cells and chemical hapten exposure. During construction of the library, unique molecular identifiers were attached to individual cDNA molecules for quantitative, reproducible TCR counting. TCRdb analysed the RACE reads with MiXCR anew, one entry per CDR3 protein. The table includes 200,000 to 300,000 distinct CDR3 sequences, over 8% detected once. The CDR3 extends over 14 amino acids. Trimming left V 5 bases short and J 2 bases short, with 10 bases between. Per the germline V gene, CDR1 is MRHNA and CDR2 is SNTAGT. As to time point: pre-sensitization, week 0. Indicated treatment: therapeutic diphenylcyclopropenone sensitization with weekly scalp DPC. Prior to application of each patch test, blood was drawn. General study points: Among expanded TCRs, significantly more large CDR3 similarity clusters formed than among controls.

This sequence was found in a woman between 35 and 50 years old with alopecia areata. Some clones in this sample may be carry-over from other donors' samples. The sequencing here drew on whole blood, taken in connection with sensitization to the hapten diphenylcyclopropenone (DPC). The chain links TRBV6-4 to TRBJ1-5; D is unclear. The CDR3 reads CASSYAPGNQPQHF. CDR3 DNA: TGTGCCAGCAGTTACGCCCCTGGCAATCAGCCCCAGCATTTT.